This T cell receptor (beta chain) was sequenced for a study of OX40 agonist ivuxolimab in advanced cancers. On the study more broadly: Hepatocellular carcinoma, melanoma, renal cell or head and neck cancer affected the dose-escalation patients. It was permissible to have had prior anti-PD-1, anti-PD-L1 or anti-CTLA-4 therapy, and approximately 40% had some. Partial responses occurred in Three dose-escalation patients, one with hepatocellular carcinoma and two with cutaneous melanoma. Points from the study as a whole: Undetermined was the antigen specificity of the expanded peripheral T cells.

About this clone itself: Its target is not known.

This CDR3 has 11 residues. V was pared by 6 bases and J by 4 bases, with 7 bases between. Germline V lookup: CDR1 SQVTM, CDR2 ANQGSEA. The repertoire was sequenced with immunoSEQ multiplex PCR; TCRdb's copy has only in-frame clones and lacks some. The data show roughly 67,000 clones, with 85% to 95% seen just once and roughly 13% held by the top ten. This TCR derives from an adult with an advanced solid tumor such as melanoma, head and neck, liver or kidney cancer. This chain uses TRBV29-1 with TRBJ2-1; maybe TRBD1 (5 bases). The source was CD4+ or CD8+ T cells sorted from blood, collected in a trial of the OX40 agonist ivuxolimab. DNA of the CDR3: TGCAGCGTGGACACTTACAATGAGCAGTTCTTC. Amino acids: CSVDTYNEQFF.